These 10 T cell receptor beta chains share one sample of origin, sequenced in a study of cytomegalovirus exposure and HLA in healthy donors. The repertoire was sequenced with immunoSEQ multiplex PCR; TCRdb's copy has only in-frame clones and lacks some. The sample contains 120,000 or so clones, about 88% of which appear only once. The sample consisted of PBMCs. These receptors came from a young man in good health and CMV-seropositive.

The CDR3 reads CASSVWTGGRSGYTF. As DNA, the CDR3 is TGTGCCAGCAGCGTCTGGACAGGCGGAAGGAGTGGCTACACCTTC. This sequence joins TRBV14 and TRBJ1-2; 7 bases line up with TRBD1. The CDR3 covers 15 residues. CDR1 is SGHDN, CDR2 FVKESK, per germline. V was clipped by 5 bases and J by 7 bases; unmatched bases: 13.

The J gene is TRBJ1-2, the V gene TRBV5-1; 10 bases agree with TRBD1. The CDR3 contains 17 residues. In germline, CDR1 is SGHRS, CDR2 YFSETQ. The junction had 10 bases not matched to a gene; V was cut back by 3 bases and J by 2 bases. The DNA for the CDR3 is TGCGCCAGCAGCTACGGGACAGGGGTGCAATCCAACTATGGCTACACCTTC. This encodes CASSYGTGVQSNYGYTF.

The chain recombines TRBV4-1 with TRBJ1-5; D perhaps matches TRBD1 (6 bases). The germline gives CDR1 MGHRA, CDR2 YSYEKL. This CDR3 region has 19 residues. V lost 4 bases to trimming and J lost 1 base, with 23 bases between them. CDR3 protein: CASSLNPQGRDLSNQPQHF. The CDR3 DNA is TGCGCCAGCAGCCTAAACCCCCAGGGGAGGGATTTAAGCAATCAGCCCCAGCATTTT.

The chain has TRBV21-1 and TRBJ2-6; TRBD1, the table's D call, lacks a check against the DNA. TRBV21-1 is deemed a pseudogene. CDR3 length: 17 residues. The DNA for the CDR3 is TGTGCCAGCACCCCCGGGACAGGGGGAGTGGGGGCCAACGTCCTGACTTTC. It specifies CASTPGTGGVGANVLTF.

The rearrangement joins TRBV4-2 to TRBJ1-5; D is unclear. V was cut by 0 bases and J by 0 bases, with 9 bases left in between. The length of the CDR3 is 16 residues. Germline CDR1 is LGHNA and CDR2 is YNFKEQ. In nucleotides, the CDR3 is TGTGCCAGCAGCCAAGATACATTAATTAGCAATCAGCCCCAGCATTTT. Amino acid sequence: CASSQDTLISNQPQHF.

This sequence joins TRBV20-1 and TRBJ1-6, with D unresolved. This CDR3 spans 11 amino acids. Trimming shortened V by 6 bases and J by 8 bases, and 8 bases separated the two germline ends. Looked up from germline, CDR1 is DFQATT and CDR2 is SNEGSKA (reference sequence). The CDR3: CSADDYSPLHF. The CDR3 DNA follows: TGCAGTGCCGACGACTATTCACCCCTCCACTTT.

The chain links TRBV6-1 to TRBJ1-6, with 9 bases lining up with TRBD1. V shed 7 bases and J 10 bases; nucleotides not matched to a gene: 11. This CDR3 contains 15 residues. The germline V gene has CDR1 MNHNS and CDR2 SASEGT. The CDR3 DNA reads TGTGCCAGCATACGTACAGGGGGCGTTGGGTCACCCCTCCACTTT. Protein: CASIRTGGVGSPLHF.

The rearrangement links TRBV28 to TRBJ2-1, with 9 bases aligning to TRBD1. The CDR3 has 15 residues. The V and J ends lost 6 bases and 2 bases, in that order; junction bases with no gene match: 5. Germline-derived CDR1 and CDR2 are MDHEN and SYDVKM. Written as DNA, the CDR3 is TGTGCCAGCAGCTGGGGGGACAGGGCCTACAATGAGCAGTTCTTC. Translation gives CASSWGDRAYNEQFF.

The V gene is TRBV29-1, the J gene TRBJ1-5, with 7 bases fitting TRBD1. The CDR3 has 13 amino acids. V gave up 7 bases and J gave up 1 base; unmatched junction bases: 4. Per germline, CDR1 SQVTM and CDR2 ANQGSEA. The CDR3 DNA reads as TGCAGCGCGAAGGGGGCCAGCAATCAGCCCCAGCATTTT. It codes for CSAKGASNQPQHF.

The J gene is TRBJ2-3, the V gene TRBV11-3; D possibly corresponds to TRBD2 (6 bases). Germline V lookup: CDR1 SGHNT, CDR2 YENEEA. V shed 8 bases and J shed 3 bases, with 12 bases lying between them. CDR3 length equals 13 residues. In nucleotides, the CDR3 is TGTGCCAGCTCCCTTGGGAGGACAGATACGCAGTATTTT. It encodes CASSLGRTDTQYF.